The source of this T cell receptor (beta chain) is a study of ipilimumab plus nivolumab after autologous stem cell transplantation. Study summary: The DLBCL group included primary refractory and relapsed cases.

The method was immunoSEQ multiplex PCR; TCRdb's version includes in-frame clones alone and lacks a portion of them. This table holds roughly 20,000 clones, over 65% found once. From germline, CDR1 is LGHNA and CDR2 YNFKEQ. Between the trimmed V and J ends, which lost 1 base and 1 base, there was a span of 16 bases. The CDR3 spans 17 residues. This clone was picked up a small number of times. Checkpoint therapy with ipilimumab 1 mg/kg began 14 to 28 days after transplant. This chain links TRBV4-2 with TRBJ1-1; possible D gene TRBD1, 5 bases. The sequences come from PBMCs, collected in a trial of ipilimumab plus nivolumab as post-transplant consolidation. The sequence was obtained from a male donor with diffuse large B-cell lymphoma. The CDR3 protein is CASSQGIPKGTNTEAFF. CDR3 in DNA: TGTGCCAGCAGCCAAGGGATCCCAAAAGGGACGAACACTGAAGCTTTCTTT.